The entry below describes one TCR beta chain. Its antigen is not identified. The gene symbols are mouse symbols. Read sequence stops 1 residue before the CDR3 end, and the germline J gene provides the missing end. After removal of 3 bases from V and 2 bases from J, the junction contained 3 bases not matched to a gene. Germline CDR1 KGHPV, CDR2 FQNQEV (reference sequence). The CDR3 covers 15 residues. This specimen belongs to a study of tissue T cells after allogeneic stem cell transplantation. Study observations and caveats: Within patients, tissue anatomy strongly shaped TCR repertoire composition. This small cohort was clinically heterogeneous, and sampling depth was a limitation.

TCRdb's copy holds only in-frame clones and misses some; the assay was immunoSEQ multiplex PCR. The profile shows under 3,500 clones, around half of them singletons. Time point meaning: mouse harvest day 14 after allogeneic transplant. Tail vein injection delivered 10^7 T-cell-depleted bone marrow cells and 10^6 splenic CD5+ T cells. Tissues came from B6→BALB/c major-mismatch GVHD mice at day 7 or 14. The chain combines TRBV26 with TRBJ1-4; TRBD1 matches at 7 bases. The clonotype was recovered from a female BALB/c mouse given C57BL/6 T cells with graft-versus-host disease after an allogeneic hematopoietic cell transplant. The sample taken for sequencing was gut tissue. CDR3 DNA (partial): TGTGCCAGCAGTCTCACAGGGGTGTCCAACGAAAGATTATTT. It translates to CASSLTGVSNERLF. The CDR3 reads in full as CASSLTGVSNERLFF.